This T cell receptor (beta chain) was profiled in a study of cytomegalovirus exposure and HLA in healthy donors (dated by TCRdb to about 2017). Describing the broader study: According to an earlier analysis of a few hundred of the donors, about 190 million T cells yielded approximately 120 million unique TCR beta sequences and roughly 280 Gb of sequence data. Roughly 300 gigabases of sequencing data and 70 million to 85 million unique TCR sequences were included in an early release covering under 650 HLA-typed donors. Among the roughly 410 genotyped donors, around 81% belonged to the genetic ancestry cluster associated with self-reported Caucasian donors. The aim of the study was to test whether cataloging public T cell receptors could identify signatures of past pathogen exposure. Using immunosequencing, the study profiled T cell repertoires from around 680 subjects and related those repertoires to cytomegalovirus serostatus. A separate validation cohort of over a hundred different subjects was used in addition to the roughly 700-subject first cohort. To predict cytomegalovirus infection status, the study combined high-throughput TCR immunosequencing, statistical association of individual TCRs with disease status, and machine learning. A later analysis re-analyzed previously published TCR beta repertoires from 666 donors and added high-resolution HLA genotyping to study TCR occurrence patterns. Rather than using new phenotypic data, the later analysis identified candidate immune exposures from TCR beta sequences and from how often those sequences occurred across donors. In an earlier analysis of 587 of the donors, high-throughput TCR beta sequencing was used to judge whether each TCR beta V gene segment behaved as functional or pseudogenic. Donor age, sex, ethnicity and CMV serostatus were compiled alongside the repertoire data. A later genetic analysis took genome-wide SNP genotypes for 398 of the 666 donors and used that subset as a discovery cohort. Every discovery cohort repertoire had been produced on one sequencing platform. Both class I and class II loci were covered by HLA typing, at four-digit resolution. Typing coverage differed by locus: A, B, C, DRB1 and DQB1 were typed in about 629-640 donors, DQA1 in roughly 500, DPA1 in 600 to 610, and DPB1 in 450 to 480. Four or five DR-DQ haplotypes were handled as single units for association and clustering, since linkage in the cohort was strong. Among roughly 400 genotyped donors of the cohort, an average of about 220,000 unique TCR beta nucleotide sequences was sequenced per donor, of which about 18% were non-productive.

Comments on this clone: Its specific antigen is unknown. No base quality information exists; no much larger clone differs at one position.

From its cysteine to its phenylalanine, the CDR3 spans 15 amino acids. CDR3 DNA is the only sequence kept; it has 45 bases, read in frame from the first base. Ends trimmed: V by 5 bases, J by 4 bases; bases unmatched to a gene: 8. Sequences SGHDT (CDR1) and YYEEEE (CDR2) are obtained from the germline V gene. Libraries were prepared through the immunoSEQ multiplex PCR assay. A mixture of 60 forward primers for TCR Vbeta segments and 13 reverse primers for TCR Jbeta segments was used in the multiplex PCR. Amplification of the CDR3 region of rearranged TCR beta genes was performed with a multiplex PCR assay on genomic DNA. Amplified TCR beta libraries were sequenced as 87-base-pair reads on the Illumina HiSeq System. The paper's data handling went like this. A later analysis counted about 80 million unique TCR beta chains across the 650 to 700 repertoires, and around 12 million of these chains were shared by at least two donors. To remove PCR and sequencing errors, raw reads were error-corrected and collapsed into unique sequences using a nearest-neighbor algorithm that merged closely related sequences. Alignment of CDR3 sequences to IMGT reference sequences was used to assign V, D and J gene segments. For a sequence to be retained, at least a six-nucleotide match to both a V gene segment and a J gene segment was required. A rearrangement counted as productive if the CDR3 had no stop codons and remained in frame with V and J, and every other rearrangement counted as non-productive. Following IMGT convention, CDR3 was defined as the stretch from the second conserved V-encoded cysteine to the conserved J-encoded phenylalanine. The earlier analysis of about 530 of the donors excluded any sequence lacking an unambiguous match to a single V gene segment. In an earlier analysis of 450 to 700 of the donors, V segments were called functional above 56.7% productive rearrangements and were called segregating when the between-donor standard deviation exceeded 5%. To diagnose cytomegalovirus status from the catalog of TCR beta chain sequences, a statistical classification framework was built. V and J gene assignment, in a later analysis, came from comparing TCR nucleotide sequences with IMGT/GENE-DB human TR gene sequences. The TCRdist pipeline was used in a later analysis to assign CDR3 sequences and most-parsimonious VDJ recombination scenarios. A later analysis defined each TCR beta chain by its CDR3 amino acid sequence plus V-gene family, and excluded reads lacking a unique V-gene family. To address suspected cross-contamination and a sequencing artifact, a later analysis removed roughly 580 highly shared, low-generation-probability nucleotide sequences. In a later analysis, a clonal expansion index was calculated for each public chain from normalized within-repertoire ranks of inferred template counts. In a later analysis, generation probabilities were computed using a VDJ recombination model fitted to out-of-frame rearrangements, and the results were checked against IGoR. A later analysis scored TCR-TCR, TCR-HLA and TCR-CMV co-occurrence with hypergeometric tests, applying a repertoire-size bias correction to TCR pairs. False discovery rates were estimated in a later analysis by permuting HLA or CMV assignments 20 times. A later analysis grouped co-occurring TCRs with DBSCAN, adding TCRdist sequence similarity when clustering within HLA-allele-positive subsets. Co-occurrence clustering excluded repertoires with fewer than 30,000 or more than 120,000 public chains, plus five with anomalous nucleotide sharing. In TCRdb, the immuneACCESS table is reduced to in-frame sequences with V and J assigned. These tables do not hold every clone; where another copy was compared, an unresolved V gene accounts for under half, and the others remain unexplained. V, J and clone size reflect that table, while D and trimming were determined from the DNA. The sample table lists roughly 200,000 clones, 75% to 80% of them with a count of one. The top ten clones comprise approximately 2% of the sample.

What the authors observed across the whole study: In an earlier analysis of fewer than 700 of the donors, most TCR beta V segments appeared in productive rearrangements about 90% or about 30% of the time, broadly matching IMGT annotations. A few of the identified cytomegalovirus-associated TCR beta chains were confirmed in vitro to be specific for cytomegalovirus antigens. In a later analysis, several top co-occurrence clusters were reported to appear linked to parvovirus B19, influenza, CMV and Epstein-Barr virus. While some public TCRs were present in many individuals, most TCR sequences turned up only very rarely across donors. Because HLA typing was missing for some donors at each locus, association tests included only the typed subset. A further reported finding was that TCR beta sequences accurately predicted the HLA-A and HLA-B alleles for most subjects in the first cohort. When HLA alleles, especially DR and DQ, strongly co-occurred, attributing TCR associations to individual alleles was difficult. Linkage disequilibrium might explain the correlated functional status among segregating V segments, but an unknown experimental factor could not be excluded. A later analysis found that HLA-associated TCR beta chains were more clonally expanded and had lower generation probabilities than equally common non-associated chains. According to a later genetic analysis, donors in an Asian-associated ancestry cluster had fewer N-insertions in productive TCRs than the approximately 700-donor mean. An association between a missense DCLRE1C variant and V-gene and J-gene trimming of TCR beta chains was found in a later genetic analysis and replicated in an independent cohort. A group of highly shared sequence variants was considered likely to be a technical artifact of the sequencing pipeline. Cytomegalovirus status was reported to be diagnosed by the classifier with high specificity and sensitivity in both the original and validation cohorts. CMV serostatus was the only immune exposure information available for the cohort. A later analysis found that TCR association rates varied across HLA loci, with DRB1 alleles showing the most associated TCRs and HLA-C alleles the fewest. Some IMGT-functional V segments, including TRBV6-2 and TRBV6-3, could not be distinguished by the 87-base-pair reads and were therefore excluded. According to a later analysis, most CMV-associated TCR beta chains appeared to be HLA-restricted, and the HLA associations seemed to be driven largely by CMV exposure. This cohort had only TCR beta chains sequenced, and the lack of alpha or paired-chain data limited which features could be detected. The study gave a list of 150 to 200 TCR beta chains associated with cytomegalovirus. At a false discovery rate of 0.05, a later analysis linked some 18,000 TCR beta sequences to specific HLA alleles. The authors suggested that the approach could potentially be generalized to other disease states and immunological phenotypes. Because counts were too low, some 17 rarely observed V segments, including chromosome 9 orphons, were left out of the earlier analysis of approximately 500 of the donors. Presence/absence analyses assumed roughly uniform sequencing depth across donors, an assumption that may not hold.

The cohort comprised fewer than 750 healthy bone marrow donors. At the time of sampling, all cohort members were nominally healthy, though unrecorded immune exposures were likely present. The donor tested CMV seropositive, placing the donor among the 250 to 350 seropositive members of the cohort. A peripheral blood sample was provided by each donor, and peripheral blood mononuclear cells were used for TCR beta sequencing. The Qiagen DNeasy Blood Extraction Kit was used to extract genomic DNA from the blood cell samples. The chain is made from TRBV5-6 and TRBJ2-1; 8 nucleotides in the junction match TRBD1. The clonotype comes from a woman in her thirties in good health and CMV-seropositive. Sequencing was performed on PBMCs. The DNA sequence is as follows: TGTGCCAGCAGTCCGACCGGGACAGGATACAATGAGCAGTTCTTC. This translates into CASSPTGTGYNEQFF.